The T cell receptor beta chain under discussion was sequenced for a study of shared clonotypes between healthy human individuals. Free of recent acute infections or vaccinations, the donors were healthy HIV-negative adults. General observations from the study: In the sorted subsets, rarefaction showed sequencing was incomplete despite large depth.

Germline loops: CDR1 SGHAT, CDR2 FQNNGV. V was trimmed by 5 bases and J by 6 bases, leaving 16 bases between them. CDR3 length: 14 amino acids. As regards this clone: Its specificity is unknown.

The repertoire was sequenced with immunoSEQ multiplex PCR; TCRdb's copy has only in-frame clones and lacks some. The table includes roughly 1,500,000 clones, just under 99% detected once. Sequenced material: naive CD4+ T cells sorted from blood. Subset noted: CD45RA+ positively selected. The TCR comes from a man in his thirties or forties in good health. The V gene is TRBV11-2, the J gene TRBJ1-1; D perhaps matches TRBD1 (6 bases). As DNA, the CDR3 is TGTGCCAGCAGCCTCAAGACAGGTTTCGCTGAAGCTTTCTTT. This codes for CASSLKTGFAEAFF.